This TCR beta chain was retrieved from a study of shared clonotypes between healthy human individuals (TCRdb year 2020). About the full investigation: Two women and a few men aged 18 to 49 years were included in the cohort. For each donor, CD4 naive and CD4 memory were each run on three plates, CD8 naive on two plates, and CD8 memory on one plate. The study deeply sequenced blood TCR repertoires of several healthy adults to estimate repertoire size and the extent of clonotype sharing between individuals. Different laboratories and diverse techniques were used to prepare libraries and sequence TCR repertoires, to increase sequencing depth and limit assay-specific biases. Each donor's leukapheresis produced roughly between about 0.85 and 10 billion PBMCs.

TCR CDR3 regions were amplified from genomic DNA by multiplex PCR using the deep immunoSEQ assay. Extracted genomic DNA from each cell subset was distributed evenly across all wells of several immunoSEQ 96-well plates, and each plate was treated as a replicate. For sorted subsets, approximately 210 ng of genomic DNA, equivalent to around 31,000 T cell genomes, went into each replicate PCR. The purified libraries were quantified using a Qubit 3.0 fluorometer, sized with a Bioanalyzer 2100, and then quantified again using the KAPA Library Quantification kit. Each immunoSEQ 96-well plate was sequenced on its own single-read 150-cycle Illumina NextSeq 550 flow cell. Per the source publication's procedure: The immunoSEQ output contained only junctional sequences without quality scores, so filtering could not match that applied to full-length reads. To assign V/J genes and CDR3, sequences were annotated against IMGT germline references using PyIR, a Python wrapper for IgBLAST v1.9. Reads with weak V/J assignments (E-value above 1e-6), missing CDR3, stop codons, out-of-frame junctions, or ambiguous translated residues were removed. V3J clonotypes were defined as sequences sharing the same inferred V gene, J gene, and CDR3 amino acid sequence. Percentage overlap between repertoires was computed as shared unique clonotypes divided by the size of the smaller repertoire. RTK rarefaction, the Chao1 estimator, and Recon v2.1 estimates of unobserved clonotypes were used to assess repertoire richness. Generation probabilities for all TCRbeta clonotypes obtained by the gDNA method from several donors were computed using OLGA. Sourced from immuneACCESS, this table was stored by TCRdb with only in-frame sequences that have V and J called. A share of the clones is absent; for the studies checked, an unresolved V gene accounts for under half, and the remainder has no known explanation. V and J calls plus clone size are reproduced from that table; the DNA served to infer D and trimming. This sample gives 150,000 to 200,000 clones in total; 85% to 95% of them show up just once. Of the sample, more than 0.06% falls within the top ten clones.

Counted from cysteine to phenylalanine, this CDR3 has 19 amino acids. CDR3 DNA is the only sequence kept; it has 57 bases, read in frame from the first base. V ends up 4 bases short and J 0 bases short, with an unmatched junction base count of 12. According to the germline V gene (reference sequence), CDR1 reads SGHNT and CDR2 reads YYREEE. Points the paper makes about the study in general: Around 5% of naive CD4, more than 3% of naive CD8, approximately 2.2% of memory CD4, and less than 0.45% of memory CD8 clonotypes were shared across several donors. Naive subsets generally had larger estimated clonotype richness than memory subsets did. Pairwise subsampling indicated that sequencing depth was expected to affect the degree of clonotype sharing among donors. Even with the large sequencing depth, rarefaction of the sorted-subset datasets indicated that sequencing was incomplete. Sampling was restricted to blood, and TCR repertoires in tissues likely differ from the TCR repertoires found in blood. Because the study included only a small number of donors, the genetic and exposure-history diversity represented was limited. Compared with non-shared clonotypes, the clonotypes found in all four sorted-subset donors had higher generation probabilities.

The donors were healthy, HIV-negative adults with no recently reported acute infections or vaccinations. Every donor was a Caucasian adult residing in Nashville, Tennessee, USA. Magnetic negative selection was used to enrich CD4+ T cells, after which naive cells were positively selected on CD45RA and the negative fraction became the memory subset. Blood was collected by leukapheresis, and PBMCs were isolated by Ficoll-Histopaque density gradient centrifugation and then cryopreserved in liquid nitrogen vapor phase. Purity and quantity of every magnetically sorted T cell population were checked by analytical flow cytometry. Genomic DNA was isolated from each sorted fraction and quantified by UV absorbance on a Nanodrop 2000c. As to this clone: No cognate antigen has been identified for it. No much larger clone is present one base from it, and per-base qualities are unavailable.

The V and J segments used are TRBV5-4 and TRBJ2-1, with 11 bases matching TRBD2. Input material: naive CD4+ T cells sorted from blood. Reading the label with the study, this specimen's cell subset or site is: CD45RA+ positively selected. The TCR comes from a woman in her twenties or thirties in good health. The DNA sequence follows: TGTGCCAGCAGCCCGGCGGGCCTAGCGGGAGGCCCCTCCTACAATGAGCAGTTCTTC. This translates into CASSPAGLAGGPSYNEQFF.